The 2 T cell receptor beta chains given below trace back to one sample, sequenced in a study of T-cell reconstitution after alpha-beta-depleted transplantation in children. Preparation of the TCRbeta library was carried out with unique molecular identifiers. TCRdb reprocessed the PCR reads via MiXCR and lists one record per CDR3 protein. Of 380,000 or so distinct CDR3 sequences listed, 13% are singletons. The sequencing used PBMCs, collected from the stem cell graft. These TCRs come from a human donor who donated a stem cell graft to a child with Fanconi anemia.

This clonotype was recorded at least ten times. The chain has TRBV20-1 and TRBJ2-3; 7 bases map to TRBD2. Germline V CDR1 and CDR2: DFQATT, SNEGSKA (reference sequence). This CDR3 comprises 14 residues. J lost 1 base, V lost 5 bases, and 6 bases had no gene match. This chain's CDR3 is CSAERGTRTDTQYF. The CDR3 bases are TGCAGTGCTGAGCGGGGAACGCGCACAGATACGCAGTATTTT.

The chain carries TRBV7-2 and TRBJ2-7; 7 bases agree with TRBD1. Germline lookup yields CDR1 SGHTA and CDR2 FQGNSA. V was pared by 2 bases and J by 8 bases, with 12 bases of the junction left unmatched. CDR3 length equals 15 residues. The CDR3 DNA is TGTGCCAGCAGCTTAAGCCCCGGGACAGTCGGGAAGCAGTACTTC. Translation gives CASSLSPGTVGKQYF.